This entry describes one TCR beta chain. This CDR3 comprises 14 residues. J lost 5 bases, V lost 7 bases, and 10 bases had no gene match. From germline, CDR1 is SQVTM and CDR2 ANQGSEA. These data originate in a study of shared clonotypes between healthy human individuals. HIV-negative, healthy adults without recent acute infections or vaccinations were the donors. Libraries were prepared by immunoSEQ multiplex PCR; TCRdb keeps only in-frame clonotypes and omits some of them. This sample has 1,400,000 or so clones, with around 98.5% found just once. The specimen was naive CD4+ T cells sorted from blood. Noted subset: CD45RA+ positively selected. The chain carries TRBV29-1 and TRBJ1-4; 7 bases are a match to TRBD1. This TCR was sampled from a man aged 25 to 45 in good health. The CDR3 protein is CSASPGQINEKLFF. The CDR3 bases are TGCAGCGCGTCCCCGGGACAGATAAATGAAAAACTGTTTTTT.